This T cell receptor (beta chain) was recorded in a study of shared clonotypes between healthy human individuals. Deletions cut 2 bases from V and 5 bases from J, with 19 bases between. The germline V gene encodes CDR1 SGHRS and CDR2 YFSETQ. CDR3 size: 16 residues. The assay was immunoSEQ multiplex PCR, and TCRdb's table has in-frame clones only and misses some. This sample has about 2,500,000 clones, with roughly 92% found just once. The source is a man aged 18 to 29 in good health. J is TRBJ1-1 and V is TRBV5-1; possible D gene TRBD1, 5 bases. Sequenced: naive CD4+ T cells sorted from blood. Subset in this sample: CD45RA+ positively selected. CDR3: CASSFSGPLWGTEAFF. The CDR3 DNA is TGCGCCAGCAGCTTTTCGGGGCCCTTATGGGGAACTGAAGCTTTCTTT.